Below, 16 T cell receptor beta chains from the same sample are listed, as sequenced in a study of OX40 agonist ivuxolimab in advanced cancers. The data were produced by immunoSEQ multiplex PCR, yet TCRdb's version contains in-frame clones alone and is incomplete. Of fewer than 90,000 clones listed, about 91% are singletons. Sequencing was performed on CD4+ or CD8+ T cells sorted from blood, taken in a trial of the OX40 agonist ivuxolimab. The receptors here all came from an adult with an advanced solid tumor such as melanoma, head and neck, liver or kidney cancer.

The V and J genes are TRBV5-6 and TRBJ2-7; no clear D. CDR3 length equals 12 residues. The germline V gene has CDR1 SGHDT and CDR2 YYEEEE. V lost 0 bases to trimming and J lost 0 bases, with 1 base between them. As DNA, the CDR3 is TGTGCCAGCAGCTTGGTCTCCTACGAGCAGTACTTC. Its protein product is CASSLVSYEQYF.

The chain carries TRBV6-6 and TRBJ2-7; 9 bases align to TRBD1. The germline gives CDR1 MNHNY, CDR2 SVGAGI (reference sequence). The CDR3 covers 16 residues. J lost 0 bases, V lost 8 bases, and 11 bases had no gene match. CDR3 coding DNA: TGTGCCAGCGGTGGAACCGGGACAGGGACCTCCTACGAGCAGTACTTC. Amino acids: CASGGTGTGTSYEQYF.

The V and J genes are TRBV19 and TRBJ1-4, with 10 nucleotides matching TRBD1. Germline V CDR1 and CDR2: LNHDA, SQIVND (reference sequence). Trimming at V came to 6 bases and at J to 0 bases, leaving 4 bases not matched to a gene. This CDR3 contains 16 residues. CDR3 region: CASSRDRGSTNEKLFF. CDR3 sequence (DNA): TGTGCCAGTAGCAGGGACAGGGGTTCAACTAATGAAAAACTGTTTTTT.

V usage is TRBV7-9 and J usage is TRBJ2-1, with 12 bases identical to TRBD2. J lost 9 bases, V lost 5 bases, and 14 bases had no gene match. Looked up from germline, CDR1 is SEHNR and CDR2 is FQNEAQ (reference sequence). The CDR3 sequence is 17 residues long. The CDR3 coding sequence is TGTGCCAGCAGCCCACGACTAGCGGGAGATAAATACGGTGAGCAGTTCTTC. Its translation is CASSPRLAGDKYGEQFF.

The chain couples TRBV28 to TRBJ2-3; tentative D call: TRBD2 (6 bases). This CDR3 has 17 amino acids. Between the trimmed V and J ends, which lost 4 bases and 1 base, there was a span of 18 bases. Germline CDR1 MDHEN, CDR2 SYDVKM. The CDR3 sequence: CASSSEGWGGGTDTQYF. For the CDR3, the DNA is TGTGCCAGCAGTTCCGAAGGGTGGGGCGGGGGCACAGATACGCAGTATTTT.

J is TRBJ2-4 and V is TRBV2; D assignment may be TRBD1 or TRBD2 (5 bases each). The CDR3 consists of 14 residues. The V end was cut by 4 bases, the J end by 7 bases, with 14 bases between. Germline-derived CDR1 and CDR2 are SNHLY and FYNNEI. CDR3 sequence: CASSAGQGENIQYF. DNA of the CDR3: TGTGCCAGCAGTGCCGGGCAGGGAGAGAACATTCAGTACTTC.

The CDR3 DNA reads TGTGCCAGCAGCTGGGGCACTGAAGCTTTCTTT. Translating gives CASSWGTEAFF. V gene TRBV28 combines with J gene TRBJ1-1; D is uncertain. V lost 6 bases to trimming and J lost 4 bases, with 6 bases between them. The V gene's germline CDR1 is MDHEN and CDR2 SYDVKM. The CDR3 length is 11 residues. The whole variable domain, remainder taken from reference TRBV28 and TRBJ1-1, is DVKVTQSSRYLVKRTGEKVFLECVQDMDHENMFWYRQDPGLGLRLIYFSYDVKMKEKGDIPEGYSVSREKKERFSLILESASTNQTSMYLCASSWGTEAFFGQGTRLTVV.

The rearrangement uses TRBV6-1 and TRBJ2-3; 10 bases are a match to TRBD2. Losses at the gene ends were 2 bases for V and 3 bases for J; bases not matched to a gene: 8. The CDR3 totals 17 residues. Germline loops: CDR1 MNHNS, CDR2 SASEGT. CDR3 in amino acids: CASSESLAGVGTDTQYF. The CDR3 DNA is TGTGCCAGCAGTGAAAGCCTAGCGGGAGTTGGGACAGATACGCAGTATTTT.

This chain joins TRBV5-1 and TRBJ2-2; D gene unclear. Between the trimmed V and J ends, which lost 0 bases and 6 bases, there was a span of 9 bases. CDR3 length equals 14 residues. In germline, CDR1 is SGHRS, CDR2 YFSETQ. The CDR3 region has the DNA TGCGCCAGCAGCTTGGCCCGGGCGGCCGGGGAGCTGTTTTTT. Translation: CASSLARAAGELFF.

This sequence joins TRBV15 and TRBJ2-1; D unresolved. This CDR3 is built from 15 residues. Trimming left V 0 bases short and J 5 bases short, with 11 bases between. Germline assignment: CDR1 LNHNV and CDR2 YYDKDF (reference sequence). CDR3 coding DNA: TGTGCCACCAGCAGAGATCCCTCAACAGACAATGAGCAGTTCTTC. This gives the protein CATSRDPSTDNEQFF.

The rearrangement uses TRBV7-6 and TRBJ2-1, with 10 bases identical to TRBD2. Germline CDR1 and CDR2: SGHVS and FNYEAQ. CDR3 size: 15 residues. V gave up 1 base and J gave up 4 bases; unmatched junction bases: 1. The CDR3 loop is CASSLVSGRYNEQFF. The CDR3 nucleotides are TGTGCCAGCAGCTTAGTTAGCGGGAGGTACAATGAGCAGTTCTTC.

The chain links TRBV6-5 to TRBJ1-1, with D tentatively TRBD1 (5 bases). This CDR3 has 14 residues. V gave up 6 bases and J gave up 6 bases, with 17 bases separating them. From germline, CDR1 is MNHEY and CDR2 SVGAGI. CDR3: CASRVFQGPAEAFF. The CDR3 DNA sequence: TGTGCCAGCAGGGTCTTTCAGGGTCCCGCTGAAGCTTTCTTT.

CDR3 coding DNA: TGTGCCAGCAGCTTCGGGCAGGGTGGAGAGACCCAGTACTTC. It is translated as CASSFGQGGETQYF. The chain couples TRBV7-6 to TRBJ2-5; TRBD1 is a possible D gene (5 bases). Trimming took off 3 bases at V and 4 bases at J, with 12 bases between the two ends. The CDR3 loop spans 14 amino acids. Per germline, CDR1 SGHVS and CDR2 FNYEAQ.

The chain links TRBV18 to TRBJ2-2; D is possibly TRBD2 (6 bases). Trimming shortened V by 5 bases and J by 1 base, and 14 bases separated the two germline ends. From germline, CDR1 is KGHSH and CDR2 LQKENI. The CDR3 consists of 16 residues. CDR3 residues: CASSSRGSGNTGELFF. The CDR3 coding sequence is TGTGCCAGCTCATCCCGGGGGTCAGGGAACACCGGGGAGCTGTTTTTT.

The V call is TRBV7-9, the J call TRBJ2-7; D tentatively reads TRBD1 or TRBD2 (5 bases each). The CDR3 has 14 residues. CDR1 is SEHNR and CDR2 is FQNEAQ in the germline V gene (reference sequence). V lost 5 bases and J lost 11, with 22 bases in between. The CDR3 protein is CASSQGPINEGKYF. The CDR3 coding sequence is TGTGCCAGCAGCCAAGGGCCTATAAATGAGGGGAAGTACTTC. The full variable domain, with the rest looked up from reference TRBV7-9 and TRBJ2-7, is DTGVSQNPRHKITKRGQNVTFRCDPISEHNRLYWYRQTLGQGPEFLTYFQNEAQLEKSRLLSDRFSAERPKGSFSTLEIQRTEQGDSAMYLCASSQGPINEGKYFGPGTRLTVT.

A note on this clone: This same CDR3 is encoded by further DNA sequences in the sample. CDR3 residues: CASSLQGNQPQHF. The CDR3 region has the DNA TGCGCCAGCAGCTTACAGGGAAATCAGCCCCAGCATTTT. The V gene is TRBV5-1, the J gene TRBJ1-5, with D perhaps TRBD1 (6 bases). CDR1 and CDR2 from the germline V gene are SGHRS and YFSETQ. CDR3 length equals 13 residues. V was trimmed by 2 bases and J by 4 bases, leaving 7 bases between them.